This is a list of T cell receptor beta chains from one sample in a study of healthy donors' naive CD4 and CD8 T cells. TCRdb ran MiXCR on the reads and lists one entry per CDR3 protein. The table lists around 180,000 distinct CDR3 sequences, about 74% of them singletons. Source material: naive CD4+ and CD8+ T cells sorted from blood, pooled from several donors. The source of these receptors is a pool of human donors in good health; the sample pools cells from several healthy donors. Each CDR3 is given with its conserved first and last residue. The D gene is left open where the match is weak. The size field is filled for only some rows; it gives once, few, many or a size class.

>.|TRBV5-1|17|TRBJ2-6|TRBD1
CANSLDRVGSGANVLTF
TGCGCCAACAGCCTGGACAGGGTGGGTTCTGGGGCCAACGTCCTGACTTTC
>.|TRBV19|14|TRBJ1-1|.
CASSIEPAHTEAFF
TGTGCCAGTAGTATAGAGCCAGCCCACACTGAAGCTTTCTTT
>.|TRBV12-3/TRBV12-4|17|TRBJ1-1|TRBD1
CASSLEGQGELNTEAFF
TGTGCCAGCAGTTTAGAGGGACAGGGGGAACTGAACACTGAAGCTTTCTTT
>.|TRBV6-2/TRBV6-3|16|TRBJ1-5|.
CASTASYPGPNQPQHF
TGTGCCAGCACCGCTTCGTACCCTGGGCCTAATCAGCCCCAGCATTTT
>.|TRBV15|15|TRBJ1-3|.
CATSRERRPGNTIYF
TGTGCCACCAGCAGAGAGCGGAGACCTGGAAACACCATATATTTT
>.|TRBV27|13|TRBJ2-3|.
CASSLLNTDTQYF
TGTGCCAGCAGTTTACTTAACACAGATACGCAGTATTTT
>.|TRBV6-2/TRBV6-3|16|TRBJ2-1|TRBD2
CASSSSGRPPYNEQFF
TGTGCCAGCAGTTCCAGCGGGAGGCCCCCTTACAATGAGCAGTTCTTC
>.|TRBV19|11|TRBJ1-2|.
CATDTHYGYTF
TGTGCCACCGACACCCACTATGGCTACACCTTC
>once|TRBV5-5|18|TRBJ2-7|TRBD2
CASSLAASGRVLSSEQYF
TGTGCCAGCAGCTTAGCGGCTAGCGGGAGGGTCTTATCTTCCGAGCAGTACTTC
>.|TRBV6-1|15|TRBJ2-7|.
CASSEGPSSVYEQYF
TGTGCCAGCAGTGAAGGACCATCCAGCGTCTACGAGCAGTACTTC
>.|TRBV29-1|13|TRBJ2-7|.
CSVEPLNTYEQYF
TGCAGCGTTGAACCCCTTAACACCTACGAGCAGTACTTC